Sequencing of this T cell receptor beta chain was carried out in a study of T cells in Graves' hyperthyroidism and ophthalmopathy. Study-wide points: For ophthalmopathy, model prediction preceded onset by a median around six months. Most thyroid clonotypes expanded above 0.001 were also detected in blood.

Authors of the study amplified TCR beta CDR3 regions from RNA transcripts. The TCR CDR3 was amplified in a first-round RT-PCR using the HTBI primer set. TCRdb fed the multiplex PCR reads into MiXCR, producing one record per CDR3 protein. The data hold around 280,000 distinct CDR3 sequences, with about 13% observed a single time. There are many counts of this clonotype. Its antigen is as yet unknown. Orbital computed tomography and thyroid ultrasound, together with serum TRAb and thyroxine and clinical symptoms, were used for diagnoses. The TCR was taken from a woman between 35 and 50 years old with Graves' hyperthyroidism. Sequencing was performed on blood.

The CDR3 coding sequence is TGTGCCATCAGTGAGTCGACACAGGGGACTTTTACTTTCTTT. Translating it yields CAISESTQGTFTFF. J is TRBJ1-1 and V is TRBV10-3; 7 bases align to TRBD1. Germline V gives CDR1 ENHRY, CDR2 SYGVKD. The V gene end was trimmed by 0 bases and the J gene end by 12 bases; junction bases not matched to a gene: 10. This CDR3 has 14 amino acids.